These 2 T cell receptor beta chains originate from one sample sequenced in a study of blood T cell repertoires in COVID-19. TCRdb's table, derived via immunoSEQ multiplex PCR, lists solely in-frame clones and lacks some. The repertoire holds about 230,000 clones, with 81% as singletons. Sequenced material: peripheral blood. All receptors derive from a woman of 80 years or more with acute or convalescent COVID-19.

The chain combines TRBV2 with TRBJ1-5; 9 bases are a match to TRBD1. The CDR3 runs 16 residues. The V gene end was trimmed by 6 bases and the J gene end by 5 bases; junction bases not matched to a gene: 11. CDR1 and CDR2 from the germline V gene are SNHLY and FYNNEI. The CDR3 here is CASREKPGQGHQPQHF. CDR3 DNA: TGTGCCAGCAGAGAAAAGCCGGGACAGGGTCATCAGCCCCAGCATTTT.

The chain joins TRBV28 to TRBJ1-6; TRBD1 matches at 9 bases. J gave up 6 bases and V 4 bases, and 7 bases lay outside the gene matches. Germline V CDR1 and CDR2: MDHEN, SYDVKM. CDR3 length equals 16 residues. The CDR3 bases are TGTGCCAGCAGTTCCGTAATGGGACAGGGTAATTCACCCCTCCACTTT. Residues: CASSSVMGQGNSPLHF.